The 20 T cell receptor beta chains below all came from one sample that was sequenced in a study of blood T cells in healthy people across ages (dated by TCRdb to between 2015 and 2017). Library prep was done by 5' RACE. The listed sequencing device is Illumina HiSeq 2500. A second PCR of 7 to 11 cycles was run with a J-beta primer mix and a sample-barcoded 5' primer. In TCRdb, the public reads were trimmed at Q25 with fastp and aligned with MiXCR, with productive beta chains retained. Every CDR3 protein is listed once, alongside the most common genes and DNA of its rows. A total of roughly 1 million distinct CDR3 sequences appear in this sample, 20% to 25% of them only once. The ten biggest clones cover about 0.8% of the sample. These data also featured in a second study, about T cells of mothers and their children.

Input material: blood. Receptors originate from a girl aged 2 to 10 in good health.

This clonotype was counted between two and nine times. The J gene is TRBJ2-1, the V gene TRBV29-1; 7 nucleotides line up with TRBD1. The CDR3 is 12 amino acids. The germline CDR1 and CDR2 sequences are SQVTM and ANQGSEA. V was clipped by 6 bases and J by 8 bases; unmatched bases: 7. CDR3 DNA sequence: TGCAGCGTCTTGGACAGGCGGGATGAGCAGTTCTTC. Translated, it gives CSVLDRRDEQFF.

This clonotype came up a few times. The chain employs TRBV7-6 and TRBJ1-1; D gene ambiguous. Trimming left V 5 bases short and J 1 base short, with 17 bases between. CDR3 length: 16 residues. Germline-derived CDR1 and CDR2 are SGHVS and FNYEAQ. This chain's CDR3 is CASSRSPEGWNTEAFF. For the CDR3, the DNA is TGTGCCAGCAGCCGGTCTCCCGAGGGTTGGAACACTGAAGCTTTCTTT.

J is TRBJ2-6 and V is TRBV6-1, with a weak D call TRBD2 (5 bases). This CDR3 is built from 16 residues. CDR1 and CDR2 from the germline V gene are MNHNS and SASEGT. With 7 bases removed from V and 2 bases from J, the gap between germline ends came to 15 bases. The CDR3 DNA reads TGTGCCAGCAAGGAGGACGATGCGGCTGGGGCCAACGTCCTGACTTTC. Translation: CASKEDDAAGANVLTF.

The V call is TRBV6-1, the J call TRBJ2-1, with 7 bases matching TRBD2. Germline CDR1 reads MNHNS; CDR2 reads SASEGT. This CDR3 is 15 amino acids long. Trimming removed 2 bases from V and 3 bases from J; junction bases left unmatched: 4. The CDR3 here is CASSEFRGGYNEQFF. Here the CDR3 DNA reads TGTGCCAGCAGTGAATTTCGCGGGGGCTACAATGAGCAGTTCTTC.

The chain recombines TRBV3-1 with TRBJ2-5, with D maybe TRBD1 (5 bases). The DNA end lines up better with TRBJ2-7; the J call may be wrong. From germline, CDR1 is LGHDT and CDR2 YNNKEL (reference sequence). The CDR3 spans 15 residues. CDR3 loop: CASSQGTTAAYEQYF. In DNA, the CDR3 is TGTGCCAGCAGCCAAGGGACAACAGCTGCCTACGAGCAGTACTTC.

This rearrangement joins TRBV7-2 to TRBJ2-3; D is unclear. V was cut by 4 bases and J by 8 bases, with 10 bases left in between. Per the germline V gene, CDR1 is SGHTA and CDR2 is FQGNSA. The CDR3 is 12 residues long. The CDR3 DNA reads TGTGCCAGCAGCTCCCCTTTTGGTACGCAGTATTTT. Its protein product is CASSSPFGTQYF.

A few counts support this clonotype. The chain carries TRBV27 and TRBJ2-5; no reliable D call. This CDR3 comprises 13 residues. V lost 5 bases to trimming and J lost 8 bases, with 15 bases between them. Germline-derived CDR1 and CDR2 are MNHEY and SMNVEV (reference sequence). The CDR3 region has the DNA TGTGCCAGCAGTACGGCCCCAAGAACCACCCAGTACTTC. Protein: CASSTAPRTTQYF.

The sample holds a few counts of this clonotype. CDR3 DNA sequence: TGTGCCAGCAGTCCATCTGGGAGAGCGGCCAAAAACATTCAGTACTTC. Its protein product is CASSPSGRAAKNIQYF. The chain uses TRBV12-3 or TRBV12-4 and TRBJ2-4; D is possibly TRBD2 (5 bases). Deletions cut 5 bases from V and 1 base from J, with 15 bases between. The CDR3 contains 16 residues.

V usage is TRBV7-3 and J usage is TRBJ1-4; 8 bases are a match to TRBD1. Germline V gene lookup returns CDR1 SGHTA and CDR2 FQGTGA. Trimming removed 5 bases from V and 3 bases from J; junction bases left unmatched: 5. This CDR3 has 15 amino acids. This chain's CDR3 is CASSPTGGANEKLFF. The CDR3 region has the DNA TGTGCCAGCAGCCCAACAGGGGGAGCTAATGAAAAACTGTTTTTT.

V usage is TRBV6-5 and J usage is TRBJ2-3; D ambiguous. Germline V gene data show CDR1 as MNHEY and CDR2 as SVGAGI. Trimming removed 11 bases at V and 5 bases at J, with 14 bases between. This CDR3 spans 12 amino acids. CDR3 region: CAVRNVKDTQYF. The CDR3 coding sequence is TGTGCCGTCCGCAACGTAAAAGATACGCAGTATTTT.

This clonotype came up a few times. V and J are TRBV28 and TRBJ2-7; 12 positions agree with TRBD2. From germline, CDR1 is MDHEN and CDR2 SYDVKM. With V trimmed by 2 bases and J by 5 bases, 4 bases remained unmatched. The CDR3 runs 15 residues. The CDR3 loop reads CASSLLAGGIDEQYF. CDR3 bases: TGTGCCAGCAGTTTACTAGCGGGGGGGATTGACGAGCAGTACTTC.

The V and J genes are TRBV12-3 or TRBV12-4 and TRBJ2-3; D is possibly TRBD2 (6 bases). V shed 4 bases and J shed 6 bases, with 14 bases lying between them. This CDR3 contains 14 residues. CDR3 region: CASSSGLLRDTQYF. The CDR3 nucleotides read TGTGCCAGCAGTTCCGGACTACTAAGGGATACGCAGTATTTT.

This clonotype showed up just a few times. The chain carries TRBV10-3 and TRBJ1-4, with 10 bases fitting TRBD1. From germline, CDR1 is ENHRY and CDR2 SYGVKD. With 6 bases clipped from V and 8 bases from J, the junction kept 3 bases outside the gene matches. The CDR3 is made up of 13 amino acids. The CDR3 sequence: CAISAGQGEKLFF. CDR3 DNA: TGTGCCATCAGCGCGGGACAGGGGGAAAAACTGTTTTTT.

This clonotype appeared a single time. The chain combines TRBV29-1 with TRBJ2-7, with 7 bases lining up with TRBD1. Germline loops: CDR1 SQVTM, CDR2 ANQGSEA. The length of the CDR3 is 12 residues. V shed 8 bases, J shed 6 bases, and the junction held 10 bases outside the gene matches. CDR3 amino acids: CSMGQSTREQYF. CDR3 nucleotide sequence: TGCAGCATGGGACAGTCTACGCGCGAGCAGTACTTC.

In this sample, this clonotype turned up a few times. The chain employs TRBV12-3 or TRBV12-4 and TRBJ1-2, with 12 bases lining up with TRBD1. CDR3 size: 13 residues. V dropped 8 bases and J dropped 5; count of bases not matched to a gene: 3. In DNA, the CDR3 is TGTGCCAGCGCGGGACAGGGGGCTTATGGCTACACCTTC. It is translated as CASAGQGAYGYTF.

This clonotype turned up a few times. The chain carries TRBV5-5 and TRBJ2-7; no definite D call. The CDR3 contains 14 residues. The germline V gene has CDR1 SGHKS and CDR2 YYEKEE (reference sequence). V lost 0 bases and J lost 4, with 11 bases in between. The CDR3 reads CASSLALGPYEQYF. The CDR3 DNA follows: TGTGCCAGCAGCTTGGCCCTGGGCCCTTACGAGCAGTACTTC.

There are a few counts of this clonotype. This sequence joins TRBV7-9 and TRBJ2-1; 7 positions agree with TRBD2. Germline V gene sequence: CDR1 SEHNR, CDR2 FQNEAQ (reference sequence). The trim removed 6 bases at V and 5 bases at J, leaving 10 bases unmatched. The CDR3 runs to 15 residues. The DNA of the CDR3 is TGTGCCAGCAGACATACTAGCGTGGGTCACAATGAGCAGTTCTTC. Translating it yields CASRHTSVGHNEQFF. The variable domain in full, completed from reference TRBV7-9 and TRBJ2-1, reads DTGVSQNPRHKITKRGQNVTFRCDPISEHNRLYWYRQTLGQGPEFLTYFQNEAQLEKSRLLSDRFSAERPKGSFSTLEIQRTEQGDSAMYLCASRHTSVGHNEQFFGPGTRLTVL.

A note on this clonotype: Relative to the germline gene, one junction end is altered; a read error may explain this. J is TRBJ1-4 and V is TRBV7-9, with D tentatively TRBD1 (6 bases). The germline V gene encodes CDR1 SEHNR and CDR2 FQNEAQ (reference sequence). The CDR3 sequence is 15 residues long. For the CDR3, the DNA is TGTGCCTGCAGCTTGTCCGGACAGCATAATGAAAAACTGTTTTTT. Amino acids: CACSLSGQHNEKLFF. Full variable domain (remainder filled in from reference TRBV7-9 and TRBJ1-4): DTGVSQNPRHKITKRGQNVTFRCDPISEHNRLYWYRQTLGQGPEFLTYFQNEAQLEKSRLLSDRFSAERPKGSFSTLEIQRTEQGDSAMYLCACSLSGQHNEKLFFGSGTQLSVL.

This rearrangement joins TRBV5-6 to TRBJ2-3; D not resolved. CDR3 length: 12 residues. Germline-derived CDR1 and CDR2 are SGHDT and YYEEEE. The V and J ends lost 3 bases and 11 bases respectively, with 13 bases between them. DNA for the CDR3: TGTGCCAGCAGCTACCTCAAGGCCGGGCAGTATTTT. This translates into CASSYLKAGQYF.

V is TRBV29-1 and J is TRBJ2-1; D unresolved. Trimming removed 4 bases at V and 2 bases at J, with 9 bases between. CDR1 SQVTM and CDR2 ANQGSEA come from the germline V gene. The CDR3 loop spans 13 amino acids. This CDR3 reads CSVVVVPYNEQFF. CDR3 bases: TGCAGCGTTGTGGTAGTGCCCTACAATGAGCAGTTCTTC.